This T cell receptor (beta chain) was captured in a study of radiotherapy plus CTLA-4 blockade in lung cancer. The junction had 15 bases not matched to a gene; V was cut back by 4 bases and J by 6 bases. The CDR3 length is 18 residues. Germline V gene sequence: CDR1 LGHNA, CDR2 YSLEER. Generated by immunoSEQ multiplex PCR, the TCRdb table keeps only in-frame clones and is missing some. This sample has about 51,000 clones, with about 76% found just once. The source material was peripheral blood, sampled from a patient treated with radiotherapy plus ipilimumab. The sequence derives from a human donor with non-small cell lung cancer whose response to radiotherapy plus ipilimumab could not be evaluated. The V call is TRBV4-3, the J call TRBJ2-1, with 10 bases lining up with TRBD2. The CDR3 reads CASSLGLASRKERNEQFF. CDR3 nucleotide sequence: TGCGCCAGCAGCCTGGGACTAGCGAGCCGGAAGGAACGCAATGAGCAGTTCTTC.